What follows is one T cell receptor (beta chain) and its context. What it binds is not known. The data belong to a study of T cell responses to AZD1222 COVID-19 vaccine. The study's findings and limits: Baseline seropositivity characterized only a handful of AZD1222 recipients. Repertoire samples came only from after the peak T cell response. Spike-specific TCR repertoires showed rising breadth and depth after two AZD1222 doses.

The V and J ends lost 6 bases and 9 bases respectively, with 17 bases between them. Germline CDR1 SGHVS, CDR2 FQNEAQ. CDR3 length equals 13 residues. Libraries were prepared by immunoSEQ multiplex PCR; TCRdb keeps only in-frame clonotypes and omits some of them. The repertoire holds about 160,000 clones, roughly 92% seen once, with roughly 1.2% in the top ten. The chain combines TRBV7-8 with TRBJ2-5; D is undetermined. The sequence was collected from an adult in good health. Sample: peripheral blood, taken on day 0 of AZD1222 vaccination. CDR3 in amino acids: CASSPEPDGAQYF. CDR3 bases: TGTGCCAGCAGTCCAGAGCCAGATGGAGCCCAGTACTTC.